There are a few counts of the clone carrying this T cell receptor beta chain. Antigen specificity is unknown. This sample was included in a study of T cells after yellow fever vaccination. V lost 6 bases to trimming and J lost 8 bases, with 10 bases between them. The CDR3 has 11 amino acids. Researchers made TCR cDNA using 5'RACE template switching, and this step added a universal primer site and UMIs. TCRdb used MiXCR to reprocess the 5' RACE reads, holding one entry per CDR3 protein. Of around 400,000 distinct CDR3 sequences listed, around 10% are singletons. Study outcomes and limitations: Weaker overall was a secondary response that nonetheless peaked faster, on day 5 versus 15. Few clonotypes appeared in both CD4 and CD8 compartments. After the booster, approximately 96% of CD4 and 88% of CD8 primary-response clones were re-detected.

This sequence joins TRBV12-3 or TRBV12-4 and TRBJ1-2; D is unclear. This clonotype originated in a man younger than 30 who received the YFV17D yellow fever vaccine. This sample comprised PBMCs, obtained on the day of the first yellow fever vaccination. CDR3 sequence reads: CASSYRRGYTF. The CDR3 nucleotides read TGTGCCAGCAGCTACCGACGGGGCTACACCTTC.